This T cell receptor beta chain was captured in a study of CD8 T cells in Susac syndrome. The J segment lost 2 bases and the V segment lost 4 bases, leaving 5 bases of the junction unmatched. CDR1 and CDR2 from the germline V gene are SGDLS and YYNGEE. The CDR3 is 15 residues long. RNA in amounts of roughly 0.5 to 1 ug was reverse transcribed with random hexamers. TCRdb passed the immunoSEQ multiplex PCR reads through MiXCR, listing each CDR3 protein once. The sample yields about 140,000 distinct CDR3 sequences, 94% seen once. The sample taken for sequencing was CD8+ T cells from PBMCs. The chain recombines TRBV9 with TRBJ1-2, with TRBD1 matching 10 bases. This clonotype was obtained from a human donor in good health. DNA of the CDR3: TGTGCCAGCAGCCCTCCGGGACAGGGGAACTATGGCTACACCTTC. Protein: CASSPPGQGNYGYTF.